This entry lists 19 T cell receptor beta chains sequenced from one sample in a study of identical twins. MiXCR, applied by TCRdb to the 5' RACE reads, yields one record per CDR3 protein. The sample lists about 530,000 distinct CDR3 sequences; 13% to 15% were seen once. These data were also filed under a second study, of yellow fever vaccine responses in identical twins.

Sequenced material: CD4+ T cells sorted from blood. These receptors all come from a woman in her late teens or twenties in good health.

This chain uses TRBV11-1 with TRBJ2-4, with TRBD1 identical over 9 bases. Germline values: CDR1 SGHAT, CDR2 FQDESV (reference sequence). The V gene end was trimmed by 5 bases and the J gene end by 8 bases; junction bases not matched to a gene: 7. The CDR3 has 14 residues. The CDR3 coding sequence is TGTGCCAGCAGCGTCCGGGACAGGGTGGACATTCAGTACTTC. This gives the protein CASSVRDRVDIQYF.

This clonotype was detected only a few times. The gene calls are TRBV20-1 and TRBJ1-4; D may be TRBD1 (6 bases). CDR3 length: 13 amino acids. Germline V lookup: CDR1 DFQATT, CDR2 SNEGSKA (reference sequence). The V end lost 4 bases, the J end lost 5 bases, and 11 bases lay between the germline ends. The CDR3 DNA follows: TGCAGTGCTATTGGGGGCCCAAATGAAAAACTGTTTTTT. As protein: CSAIGGPNEKLFF.

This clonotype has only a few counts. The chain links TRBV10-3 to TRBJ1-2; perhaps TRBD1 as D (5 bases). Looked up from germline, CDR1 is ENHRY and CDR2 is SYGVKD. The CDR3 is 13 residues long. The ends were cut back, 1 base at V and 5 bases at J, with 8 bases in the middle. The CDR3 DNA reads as TGTGCCATCAGTGAGTGGGGACTGTATGGCTACACCTTC. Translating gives CAISEWGLYGYTF.

CDR3 in amino acids: CSAKLQGTNSPLHF. The DNA for the CDR3 is TGCAGTGCTAAACTCCAGGGGACTAATTCACCCCTCCACTTT. V usage is TRBV20-1 and J usage is TRBJ1-6; TRBD1 might be the D (6 bases). Trimming left V 4 bases short and J 6 bases short, with 13 bases between. This CDR3 has 14 residues. CDR1 is DFQATT and CDR2 is SNEGSKA in the germline V gene (reference sequence).

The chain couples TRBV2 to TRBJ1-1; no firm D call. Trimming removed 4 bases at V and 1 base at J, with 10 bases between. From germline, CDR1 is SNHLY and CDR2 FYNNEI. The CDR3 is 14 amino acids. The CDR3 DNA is TGTGCCAGCAGTGTGCAAGGTTGGAACACTGAAGCTTTCTTT. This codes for CASSVQGWNTEAFF.

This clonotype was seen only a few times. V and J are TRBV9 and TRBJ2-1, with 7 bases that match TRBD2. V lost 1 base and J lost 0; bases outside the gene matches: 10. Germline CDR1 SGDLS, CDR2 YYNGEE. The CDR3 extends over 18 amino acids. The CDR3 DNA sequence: TGTGCCAGCAGCGTACTGTCCGCGGGAGATTACTCCTACAATGAGCAGTTCTTC. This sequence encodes CASSVLSAGDYSYNEQFF.

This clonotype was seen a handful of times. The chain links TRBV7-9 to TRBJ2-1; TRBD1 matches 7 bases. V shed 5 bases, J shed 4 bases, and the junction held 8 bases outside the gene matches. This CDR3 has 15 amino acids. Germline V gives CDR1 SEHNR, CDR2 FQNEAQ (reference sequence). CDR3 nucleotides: TGTGCCAGCAGCATAAGACAGGGTCCGTACAATGAGCAGTTCTTC. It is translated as CASSIRQGPYNEQFF.

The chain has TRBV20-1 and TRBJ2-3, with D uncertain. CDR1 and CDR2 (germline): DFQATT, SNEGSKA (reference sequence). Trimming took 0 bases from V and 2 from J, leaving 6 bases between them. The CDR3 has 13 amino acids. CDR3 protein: CSARDPPTDTQYF. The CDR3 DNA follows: TGCAGTGCTAGAGATCCACCCACAGATACGCAGTATTTT.

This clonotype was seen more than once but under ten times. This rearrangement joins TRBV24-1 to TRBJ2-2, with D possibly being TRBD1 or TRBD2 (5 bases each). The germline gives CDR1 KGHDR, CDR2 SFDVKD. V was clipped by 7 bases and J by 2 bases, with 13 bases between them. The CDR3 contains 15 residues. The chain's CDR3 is CATRRGSANTGELFF. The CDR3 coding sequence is TGTGCCACCAGGAGGGGTTCCGCAAACACCGGGGAGCTGTTTTTT.

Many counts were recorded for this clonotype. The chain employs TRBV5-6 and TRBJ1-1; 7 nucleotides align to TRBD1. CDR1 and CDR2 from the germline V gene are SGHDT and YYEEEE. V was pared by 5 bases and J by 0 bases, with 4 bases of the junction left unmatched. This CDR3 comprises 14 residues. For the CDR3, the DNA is TGTGCCAGCAGACTGGGACAGATGAACACTGAAGCTTTCTTT. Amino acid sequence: CASRLGQMNTEAFF.

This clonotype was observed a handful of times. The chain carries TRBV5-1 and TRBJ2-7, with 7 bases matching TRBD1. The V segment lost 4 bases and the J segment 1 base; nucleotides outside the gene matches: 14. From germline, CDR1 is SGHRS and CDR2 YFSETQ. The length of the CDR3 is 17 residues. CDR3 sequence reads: CASSSRSGQPFSYEQYF. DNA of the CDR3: TGCGCCAGCAGCAGTAGATCGGGACAGCCATTTTCCTACGAGCAGTACTTC.

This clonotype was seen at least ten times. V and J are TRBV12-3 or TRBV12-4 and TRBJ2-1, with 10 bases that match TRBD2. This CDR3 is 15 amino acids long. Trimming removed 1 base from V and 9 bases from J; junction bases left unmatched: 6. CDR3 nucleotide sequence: TGTGCCAGCAGTTTAGAGCGGGGGGGCGTTGTTGAGCAGTTCTTC. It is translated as CASSLERGGVVEQFF.

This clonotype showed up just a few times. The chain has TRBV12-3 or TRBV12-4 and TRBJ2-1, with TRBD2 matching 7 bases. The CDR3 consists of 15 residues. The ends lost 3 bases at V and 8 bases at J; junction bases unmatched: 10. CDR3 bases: TGTGCCAGCAGTTTCTCGGGGGGTGCGTTCGATGAGCAGTTCTTC. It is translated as CASSFSGGAFDEQFF.

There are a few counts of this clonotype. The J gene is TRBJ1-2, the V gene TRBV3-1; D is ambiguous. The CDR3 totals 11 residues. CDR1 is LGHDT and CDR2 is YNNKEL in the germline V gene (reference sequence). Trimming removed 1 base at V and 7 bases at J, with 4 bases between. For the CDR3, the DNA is TGTGCCAGCAGCCAAGGAGCTGGCTACACCTTC. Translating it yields CASSQGAGYTF.

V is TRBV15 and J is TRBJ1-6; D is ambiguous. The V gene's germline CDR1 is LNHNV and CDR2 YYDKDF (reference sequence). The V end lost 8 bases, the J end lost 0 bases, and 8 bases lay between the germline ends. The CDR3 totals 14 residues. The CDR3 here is CATRRGSYNSPLHF. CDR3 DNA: TGTGCCACCCGGCGGGGCTCCTATAATTCACCCCTCCACTTT.

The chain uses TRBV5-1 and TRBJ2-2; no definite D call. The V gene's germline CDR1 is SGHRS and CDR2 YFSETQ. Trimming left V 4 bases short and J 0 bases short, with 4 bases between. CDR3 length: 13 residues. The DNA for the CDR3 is TGCGCCAGCAGCACATCGAACACCGGGGAGCTGTTTTTT. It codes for CASSTSNTGELFF.

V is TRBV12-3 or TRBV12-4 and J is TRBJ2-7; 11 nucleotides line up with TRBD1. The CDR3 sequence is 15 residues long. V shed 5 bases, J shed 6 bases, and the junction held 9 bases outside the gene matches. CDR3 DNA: TGTGCCAGCAGTCCCAGGGACAGGGGGGCCTCCGAGCAGTACTTC. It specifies CASSPRDRGASEQYF.

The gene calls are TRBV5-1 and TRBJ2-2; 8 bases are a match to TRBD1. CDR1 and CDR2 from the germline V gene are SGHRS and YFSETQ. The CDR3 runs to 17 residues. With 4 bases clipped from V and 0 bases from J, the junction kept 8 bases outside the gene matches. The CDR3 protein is CASSDGQGMSNTGELFF. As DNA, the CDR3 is TGCGCCAGCAGCGACGGACAGGGAATGTCGAACACCGGGGAGCTGTTTTTT.

The CDR3 here is CASSLDGAKGNIQYF. CDR3 coding DNA: TGTGCCAGCAGCTTAGACGGTGCAAAAGGAAACATTCAGTACTTC. The genes are TRBV7-9 and TRBJ2-4; no reliable D call. This CDR3 is 15 amino acids long. Germline V gene lookup returns CDR1 SEHNR and CDR2 FQNEAQ (reference sequence). The V gene lost 1 base and the J gene lost 6 bases, with 13 bases spanning the gap.